The 28 T cell receptor beta chains presented below share a single source sample, sequenced in a study of blood T cell repertoires in COVID-19. The protocol was immunoSEQ multiplex PCR, while the TCRdb copy is restricted to in-frame clones and leaves out a portion. The sample contains about 98,000 clones, about 81% of which appear only once. What was sequenced was peripheral blood. These receptors all stem from a man aged 70 or older with acute or convalescent COVID-19.

This chain links TRBV9 with TRBJ2-1; 13 nucleotides line up with TRBD2. The CDR3 runs to 20 residues. Trimming took 3 bases from V and 2 from J; bases not matched to a gene: 14. CDR1 and CDR2 from the germline V gene are SGDLS and YYNGEE. CDR3 nucleotides: TGTGCCAGCAGCGGAAGGCCTAGACTAGCGGGAGGAGGGGCCTACAATGAGCAGTTCTTC. Protein product: CASSGRPRLAGGGAYNEQFF.

The chain combines TRBV5-1 with TRBJ2-7; tentatively, D is TRBD1 (6 bases). The CDR3 sequence is 15 residues long. V shed 7 bases and J shed 3 bases, with 20 bases lying between them. Per the germline V gene, CDR1 is SGHRS and CDR2 is YFSETQ. CDR3 sequence: CASSLTWDTSYEQYF. CDR3 DNA: TGCGCCAGCTCCCTGACGTGGGACACCAGCTACGAGCAGTACTTC.

The chain uses TRBV28 and TRBJ2-1; TRBD1 matches at 11 bases. V trimming: 6 bases; J trimming: 0 bases; junction bases outside the gene matches: 4. This CDR3 has 16 amino acids. Per the germline V gene, CDR1 is MDHEN and CDR2 is SYDVKM. CDR3 sequence (DNA): TGTGCCAGCAGCGGACAGGGGGCACGCTCCTACAATGAGCAGTTCTTC. Translating gives CASSGQGARSYNEQFF.

V and J are TRBV5-1 and TRBJ2-1; TRBD2 is a possible D gene (5 bases). Germline CDR1 and CDR2: SGHRS and YFSETQ. Trimming took 3 bases from V and 2 from J, leaving 15 bases between them. The CDR3 runs to 16 residues. The CDR3 sequence is CASSSGIRLTYNEQFF. As DNA, the CDR3 is TGCGCCAGCAGCTCCGGGATAAGGTTAACCTACAATGAGCAGTTCTTC.

The rearrangement uses TRBV30 and TRBJ1-4; 8 bases are shared with TRBD1. The V gene's germline CDR1 is GTSNPN and CDR2 SVGIG (reference sequence). The CDR3 has 16 amino acids. V dropped 3 bases and J dropped 7; count of bases not matched to a gene: 13. CDR3 DNA sequence: TGTGCCTGGAGGGTCAGGGGGCGATCACTGGGTGAAAAACTGTTTTTT. It codes for CAWRVRGRSLGEKLFF.

This chain connects TRBV7-2 to TRBJ2-5, with D maybe TRBD1 (6 bases). Deletions cut 5 bases from V and 3 bases from J, with 13 bases between. Looked up from germline, CDR1 is SGHTA and CDR2 is FQGNSA. The length of the CDR3 is 14 residues. The CDR3 DNA reads TGTGCCAGCAGCCCCCTCCAGGGGAAAGAGACCCAGTACTTC. This encodes CASSPLQGKETQYF. The variable domain in full, with the rest retrieved from reference TRBV7-2 and TRBJ2-5, is GAGVSQSPSNKVTEKGKDVELRCDPISGHTALYWYRQSLGQGLEFLIYFQGNSAPDKSGLPSDRFSAERTGGSVSTLTIQRTQQEDSAVYLCASSPLQGKETQYFGPGTRLLVL.

The chain combines TRBV7-8 with TRBJ1-2, with 7 bases identical to TRBD1. The CDR3 spans 14 residues. The junction had 5 bases not matched to a gene; V was cut back by 1 base and J by 6 bases. CDR1 and CDR2 (germline): SGHVS, FQNEAQ. The CDR3, as DNA: TGTGCCAGCAGCTTAGTGGACAGGTGGAATGGCTACACCTTC. It specifies CASSLVDRWNGYTF.

This clone was recorded only once. The chain recombines TRBV7-9 with TRBJ2-7, with a weak D call TRBD2 (7 bases). This CDR3 is 15 amino acids long. Between the trimmed V and J ends, which lost 1 base and 2 bases, there was a span of 12 bases. Germline-derived CDR1 and CDR2 are SEHNR and FQNEAQ (reference sequence). Here the CDR3 reads CASSLEGGNTYEQYF. As DNA, the CDR3 is TGTGCCAGCAGCTTAGAGGGGGGGAACACCTACGAGCAGTACTTC.

The chain links TRBV2 to TRBJ2-1; 7 positions agree with TRBD2. The CDR3 runs 14 residues. V shed 2 bases, J shed 7 bases, and the junction held 5 bases outside the gene matches. Germline V gives CDR1 SNHLY, CDR2 FYNNEI. This chain's CDR3 is CASSESGRGNEQFF. For the CDR3, the DNA is TGTGCCAGCAGTGAAAGTGGGAGGGGTAATGAGCAGTTCTTC. Full variable domain (rest looked up from reference TRBV2 and TRBJ2-1): EPEVTQTPSHQVTQMGQEVILRCVPISNHLYFYWYRQILGQKVEFLVSFYNNEISEKSEIFDDQFSVERPDGSNFTLKIRSTKLEDSAMYFCASSESGRGNEQFFGPGTRLTVL.

The V call is TRBV27, the J call TRBJ2-5, with TRBD2 identical over 10 bases. V lost 3 bases to trimming and J lost 7 bases; unmatched junction nucleotides: 5. The CDR3 contains 14 residues. CDR1 and CDR2 from the germline V gene are MNHEY and SMNVEV (reference sequence). CDR3 DNA: TGTGCCAGCAGTTTCCTAGCGGGGGCCCCGACCCAGTACTTC. This sequence encodes CASSFLAGAPTQYF.

Only a few counts were recorded for this clone. This chain uses TRBV19 with TRBJ1-1; D is perhaps TRBD1 (5 bases). Trimming shortened V by 4 bases and J by 1 base, and 10 bases separated the two germline ends. Germline V lookup: CDR1 LNHDA, CDR2 SQIVND (reference sequence). The CDR3 runs to 14 residues. CDR3 sequence: CASSSRGKNTEAFF. The CDR3 DNA follows: TGTGCCAGTAGTAGTCGGGGGAAGAACACTGAAGCTTTCTTT.

The chain recombines TRBV24-1 with TRBJ2-1; 10 bases map to TRBD2. CDR3 length: 18 amino acids. Germline CDR1 and CDR2: KGHDR and SFDVKD. J gave up 7 bases and V 6 bases, and 17 bases lay outside the gene matches. The CDR3 coding sequence is TGTGCCACCAGTTCTACCCTGATTTCTAGCGGGAGCGGGAATGAGCAGTTCTTC. Translation: CATSSTLISSGSGNEQFF.

The chain combines TRBV4-1 with TRBJ1-3; possibly TRBD1 for D (5 bases). V dropped 3 bases and J dropped 0 bases, with 9 bases sitting between them. In germline, CDR1 is MGHRA, CDR2 YSYEKL. This CDR3 is built from 15 residues. The CDR3 nucleotides are TGCGCCAGCAGCCACAGGGAGGACTCTGGAAACACCATATATTTT. Its translation is CASSHREDSGNTIYF.

V usage is TRBV4-1 and J usage is TRBJ2-3, with 7 bases matching TRBD1. The CDR3 sequence is 15 residues long. Per the germline V gene, CDR1 is MGHRA and CDR2 is YSYEKL. V dropped 5 bases and J dropped 0; count of bases not matched to a gene: 5. The CDR3 DNA follows: TGCGCCAGCAGCTATCGACAGGGCAGCACAGATACGCAGTATTTT. Its translation is CASSYRQGSTDTQYF.

A few counts support this clone. This chain links TRBV9 with TRBJ2-5, with a tentative D call TRBD2 (5 bases). The germline V and J ends were trimmed by 0 bases and 9 bases, with 15 bases remaining between them. Germline V gives CDR1 SGDLS, CDR2 YYNGEE. The CDR3 has 14 amino acids. The CDR3 region is CASSVVEGISPQYF. In DNA, the CDR3 is TGTGCCAGCAGCGTAGTCGAGGGTATCTCCCCCCAGTACTTC. The full variable domain, rest sourced from reference TRBV9 and TRBJ2-5, is DSGVTQTPKHLITATGQRVTLRCSPRSGDLSVYWYQQSLDQGLQFLIQYYNGEERAKGNILERFSAQQFPDLHSELNLSSLELGDSALYFCASSVVEGISPQYFGPGTRLLVL.

The V gene is TRBV30, the J gene TRBJ2-7, with D perhaps TRBD2 (6 bases). Germline V lookup: CDR1 GTSNPN, CDR2 SVGIG (reference sequence). The CDR3 spans 13 residues. V lost 4 bases to trimming and J lost 2 bases, with 12 bases between them. The chain's CDR3 is CAWNRGTPYEQYF. CDR3 DNA: TGTGCCTGGAACCGGGGGACCCCCTACGAGCAGTACTTC.

This chain links TRBV5-3 with TRBJ2-3, with 12 bases identical to TRBD2. TRBV5-3 qualifies as an ORF whose function is uncertain. With 10 bases clipped from V and 5 bases from J, the junction kept 17 bases outside the gene matches. This CDR3 contains 17 residues. CDR3 sequence: CARGASGRAELRDTQYF. DNA of the CDR3: TGTGCCCGAGGGGCTAGCGGGAGGGCCGAGTTGAGAGATACGCAGTATTTT.

The chain joins TRBV9 to TRBJ2-7, with 7 bases that match TRBD2. CDR1 is SGDLS, CDR2 YYNGEE, per germline. This CDR3 region has 14 residues. V was clipped by 0 bases and J by 4 bases; unmatched bases: 4. CDR3 bases: TGTGCCAGCAGCGTAGGGGCGGGAGAGTACGAGCAGTACTTC. It codes for CASSVGAGEYEQYF.

The chain carries TRBV7-2 and TRBJ2-3, with TRBD2 matching 7 bases. The CDR3 loop spans 14 amino acids. J lost 9 bases, V lost 5 bases, and 11 bases had no gene match. Germline V gives CDR1 SGHTA, CDR2 FQGNSA. In nucleotides, the CDR3 is TGTGCCAGCAGCGCCCAGCGGGGCCTAGGGACGCAGTATTTT. It yields the protein CASSAQRGLGTQYF.

The chain joins TRBV5-1 to TRBJ2-5; D possibly corresponds to TRBD1 (5 bases). The CDR3 has 14 amino acids. Trimming shortened V by 1 base and J by 3 bases, and 10 bases separated the two germline ends. The V gene's germline CDR1 is SGHRS and CDR2 YFSETQ. In DNA, the CDR3 is TGCGCCAGCAGCTTGACCGCAGGGAAAGAGACCCAGTACTTC. This gives the protein CASSLTAGKETQYF.

This chain links TRBV28 with TRBJ1-2, with D maybe TRBD1 (6 bases). Germline V gives CDR1 MDHEN, CDR2 SYDVKM. V was shortened by 5 bases and J by 4 bases, with 26 bases between the two germline ends. The CDR3 is 18 amino acids. The CDR3 coding sequence is TGTGCCAGCAGTGCAAACCCCCGGCGGGGGCCGCTCTCCTATGGCTACACCTTC. It translates to CASSANPRRGPLSYGYTF.

This chain links TRBV6-5 with TRBJ1-6; D is uncertain. The ends were cut back, 4 bases at V and 6 bases at J, with 10 bases in the middle. Germline V gives CDR1 MNHEY, CDR2 SVGAGI. CDR3 length: 14 amino acids. DNA of the CDR3: TGTGCCAGCAGTTCGCGGTCCATTAATTCACCCCTCCACTTT. Translating it yields CASSSRSINSPLHF.

In its sample, this clone was seen a few times. The chain carries TRBV6-5 and TRBJ1-5; 11 bases match TRBD1. CDR1 is MNHEY, CDR2 SVGAGI, per germline. The CDR3 has 15 amino acids. Germline trimming cut 6 bases from V and 5 bases from J; bases unmatched to any gene: 6. The CDR3 region has the DNA TGTGCCAGCAGATCCCGGACAGGGGGCCATCAGCCCCAGCATTTT. It encodes CASRSRTGGHQPQHF.

This clone was counted at least ten times. The CDR3 protein is CASSPRGDDTQYF. The CDR3 region has the DNA TGTGCCAGCAGCCCCAGAGGAGATGATACGCAGTATTTT. The J gene is TRBJ2-3, the V gene TRBV14; D gene uncertain. The ends were cut back, 4 bases at V and 6 bases at J, with 11 bases in the middle. Germline V lookup: CDR1 SGHDN, CDR2 FVKESK. This CDR3 has 13 amino acids.

This clone has only a few counts. The chain carries TRBV5-1 and TRBJ1-1, with 9 bases aligning to TRBD1. Germline V lookup: CDR1 SGHRS, CDR2 YFSETQ. There are 14 residues in the CDR3. The ends lost 3 bases at V and 6 bases at J; junction bases unmatched: 6. CDR3 sequence (DNA): TGCGCCAGCAGCTCGCCGGGACAGGGATCTGAAGCTTTCTTT. Its translation is CASSSPGQGSEAFF.

CDR3 bases: TGTGCCATCAGTGCCAATACAGGGGAAGCTTTCTTT. It yields the protein CAISANTGEAFF. J is TRBJ1-1 and V is TRBV10-3, with a tentative D call TRBD1 (6 bases). Germline values: CDR1 ENHRY, CDR2 SYGVKD. The CDR3 loop spans 12 amino acids. The V end was cut by 4 bases, the J end by 8 bases, with 11 bases between.

The J gene is TRBJ1-1, the V gene TRBV29-1; TRBD1 aligns across 7 bases. The CDR3 is 13 amino acids. V was clipped by 7 bases and J by 1 base; unmatched bases: 6. Germline V gene data show CDR1 as SQVTM and CDR2 as ANQGSEA. The CDR3 reads CSARGQWNTEAFF. The CDR3 nucleotides read TGCAGCGCTAGGGGACAGTGGAACACTGAAGCTTTCTTT.

This chain links TRBV7-2 with TRBJ1-4; 7 nucleotides line up with TRBD1. The V segment lost 0 bases and the J segment 5 bases; nucleotides outside the gene matches: 3. The CDR3 contains 15 residues. CDR1 is SGHTA, CDR2 FQGNSA, per germline. CDR3 DNA sequence: TGTGCCAGCAGCTTAGCCAAGGGGGCCAATGAAAAACTGTTTTTT. This gives the protein CASSLAKGANEKLFF. The full variable domain, completed using reference TRBV7-2 and TRBJ1-4, is GAGVSQSPSNKVTEKGKDVELRCDPISGHTALYWYRQSLGQGLEFLIYFQGNSAPDKSGLPSDRFSAERTGGSVSTLTIQRTQQEDSAVYLCASSLAKGANEKLFFGSGTQLSVL.